This T cell receptor beta chain is drawn from a study of identical twins. This clonotype was detected ten times or more. The antigen is unknown. The V end was cut by 5 bases, the J end by 4 bases, with 17 bases between. Per the germline V gene, CDR1 is SGHTA and CDR2 is FQGNSA. CDR3 length: 15 residues. Template switching added a universal primer site, and cDNA bore unique molecular identifiers. TCRdb recomputed calls from the 5' RACE reads with MiXCR, one row per CDR3 protein. The sample includes around 290,000 distinct CDR3 sequences, more than 8% of them seen just once. General study findings and limits: Weaker excess twin sharing was seen among beta out-of-frame sequences. The study found that models underestimated out-of-frame TCR alpha sharing in monozygotic twins. Abundant beta clonotypes from cord blood bore fewer insertions; memory repertoires lacked this pattern.

These sequences were also reported in another study, on yellow fever vaccine responses in identical twins.

The rearrangement uses TRBV7-2 and TRBJ1-1, with unresolved D. Sequencing input: CD8+ T cells sorted from blood. The sequence was collected from a woman aged 18-29 years in good health. The CDR3, as DNA: TGTGCCAGCAGCATTCAGGACGGGGTCGGCACTGAAGCTTTCTTT. This codes for CASSIQDGVGTEAFF.